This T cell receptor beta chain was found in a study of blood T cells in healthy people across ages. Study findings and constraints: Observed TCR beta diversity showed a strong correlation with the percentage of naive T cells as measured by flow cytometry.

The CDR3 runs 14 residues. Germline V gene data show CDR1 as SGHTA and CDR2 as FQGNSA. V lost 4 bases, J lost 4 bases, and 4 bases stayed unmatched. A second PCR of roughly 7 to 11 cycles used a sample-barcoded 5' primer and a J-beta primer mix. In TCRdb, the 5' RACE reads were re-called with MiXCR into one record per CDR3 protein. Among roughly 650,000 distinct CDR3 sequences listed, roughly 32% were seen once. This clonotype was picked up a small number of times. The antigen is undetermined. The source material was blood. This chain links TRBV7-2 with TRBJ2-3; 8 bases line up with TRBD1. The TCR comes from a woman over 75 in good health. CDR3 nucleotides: TGTGCCAGCAGCTCGGACAGGGTTGCAGATACGCAGTATTTT. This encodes CASSSDRVADTQYF. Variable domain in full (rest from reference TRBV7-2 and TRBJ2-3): GAGVSQSPSNKVTEKGKDVELRCDPISGHTALYWYRQSLGQGLEFLIYFQGNSAPDKSGLPSDRFSAERTGGSVSTLTIQRTQQEDSAVYLCASSSDRVADTQYFGPGTRLTVL.